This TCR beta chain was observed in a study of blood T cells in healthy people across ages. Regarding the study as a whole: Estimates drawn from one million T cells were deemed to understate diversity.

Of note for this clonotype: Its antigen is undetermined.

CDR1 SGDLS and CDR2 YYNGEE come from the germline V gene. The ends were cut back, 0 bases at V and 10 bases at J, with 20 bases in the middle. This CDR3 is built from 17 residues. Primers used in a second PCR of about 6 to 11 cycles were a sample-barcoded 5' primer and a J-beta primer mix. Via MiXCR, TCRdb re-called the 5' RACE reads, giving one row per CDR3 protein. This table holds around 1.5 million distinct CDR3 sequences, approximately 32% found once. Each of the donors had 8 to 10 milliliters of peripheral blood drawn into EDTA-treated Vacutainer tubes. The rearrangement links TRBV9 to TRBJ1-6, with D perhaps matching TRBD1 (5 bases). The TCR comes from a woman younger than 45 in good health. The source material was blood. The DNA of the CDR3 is TGTGCCAGCAGCGTAGAGGCCGGGGCAGGGTATAGATCACCCCTCCACTTT. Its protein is CASSVEAGAGYRSPLHF.